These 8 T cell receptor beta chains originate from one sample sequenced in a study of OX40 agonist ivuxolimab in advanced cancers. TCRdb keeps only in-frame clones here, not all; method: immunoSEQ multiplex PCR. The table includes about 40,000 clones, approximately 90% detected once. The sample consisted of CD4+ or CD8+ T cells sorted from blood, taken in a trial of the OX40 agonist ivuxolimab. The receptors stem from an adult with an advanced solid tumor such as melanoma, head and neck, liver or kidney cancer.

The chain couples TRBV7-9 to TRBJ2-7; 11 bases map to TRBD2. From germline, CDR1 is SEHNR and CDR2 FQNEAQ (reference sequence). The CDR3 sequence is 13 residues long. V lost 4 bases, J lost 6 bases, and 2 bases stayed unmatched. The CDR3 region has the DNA TGTGCCAGCAGCTATCTAGCGGGGGGCGAGCAGTACTTC. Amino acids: CASSYLAGGEQYF.

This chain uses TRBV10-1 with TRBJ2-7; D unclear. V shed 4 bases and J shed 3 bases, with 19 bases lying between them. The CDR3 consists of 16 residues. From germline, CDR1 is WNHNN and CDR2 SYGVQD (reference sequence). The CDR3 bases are TGCGCCAGCAGTGTAAGGCCTCAGGTCTCTAACTACGAGCAGTACTTC. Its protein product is CASSVRPQVSNYEQYF.

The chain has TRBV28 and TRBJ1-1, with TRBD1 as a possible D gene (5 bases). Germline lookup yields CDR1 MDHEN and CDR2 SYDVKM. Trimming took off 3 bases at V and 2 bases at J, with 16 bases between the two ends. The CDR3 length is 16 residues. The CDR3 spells CASSFPRDFPNTEAFF. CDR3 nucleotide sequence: TGTGCCAGCAGTTTCCCGCGGGACTTTCCAAACACTGAAGCTTTCTTT.

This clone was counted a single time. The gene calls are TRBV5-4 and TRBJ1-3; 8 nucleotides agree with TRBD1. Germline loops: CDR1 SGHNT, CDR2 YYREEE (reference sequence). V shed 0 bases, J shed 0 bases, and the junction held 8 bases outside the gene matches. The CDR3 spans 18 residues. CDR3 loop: CASSLEGQGAFSGNTIYF. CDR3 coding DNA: TGTGCCAGCAGCTTGGAAGGGCAGGGGGCCTTCTCTGGAAACACCATATATTTT. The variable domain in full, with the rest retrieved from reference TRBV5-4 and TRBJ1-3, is ETGVTQSPTHLIKTRGQQVTLRCSSQSGHNTVSWYQQALGQGPQFIFQYYREEENGRGNFPPRFSGLQFPNYSSELNVNALELDDSALYLCASSLEGQGAFSGNTIYFGEGSWLTVV.

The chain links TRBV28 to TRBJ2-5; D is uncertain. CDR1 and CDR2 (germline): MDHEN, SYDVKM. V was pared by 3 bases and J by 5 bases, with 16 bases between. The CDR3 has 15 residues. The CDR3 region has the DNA TGTGCCAGCAGTTTTACGGGCACTTTTGGGGAGACCCAGTACTTC. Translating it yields CASSFTGTFGETQYF.

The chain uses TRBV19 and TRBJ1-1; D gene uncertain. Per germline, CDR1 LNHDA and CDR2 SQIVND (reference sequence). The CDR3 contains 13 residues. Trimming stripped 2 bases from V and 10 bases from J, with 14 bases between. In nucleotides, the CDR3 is TGTGCCAGTAGTATATCGCTCCCCAGGTCAGCTTTCTTT. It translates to CASSISLPRSAFF.

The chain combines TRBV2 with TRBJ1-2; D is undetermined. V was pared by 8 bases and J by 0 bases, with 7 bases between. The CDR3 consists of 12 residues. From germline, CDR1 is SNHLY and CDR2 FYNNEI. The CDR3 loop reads CASEGANYGYTF. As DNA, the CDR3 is TGTGCCAGCGAGGGAGCTAACTATGGCTACACCTTC.

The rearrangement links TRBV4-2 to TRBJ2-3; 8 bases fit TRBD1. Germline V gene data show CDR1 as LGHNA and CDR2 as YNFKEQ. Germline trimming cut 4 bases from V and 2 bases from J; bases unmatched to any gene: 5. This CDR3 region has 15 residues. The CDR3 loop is CASSRLDRATDTQYF. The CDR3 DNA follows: TGTGCCAGCAGCCGACTGGACAGGGCCACAGATACGCAGTATTTT.